One and the same sample provided the 6 T cell receptor beta chains below, sequenced in a study of beta chain features in type 1 diabetes. General study findings and limits: Shortening that was moderate but significant affected the TCRB CDR3s of Type 1 diabetes patients in all four CD4+ subsets.

Their antigen targets remain unknown. The sequenced template was cDNA made from the entire isolated RNA. Produced via immunoSEQ multiplex PCR; TCRdb's table is partial and in-frame only. The data contain roughly 180,000 clones, over 6% of them singletons. Sequences were obtained from central memory CD4+ T cells from blood. Receptor source: a man younger than 35 with type 1 diabetes.

This clone was recorded a few times. The V and J genes are TRBV14 and TRBJ2-3, with D unclear. V shed 8 bases and J shed 2 bases, with 11 bases lying between them. The CDR3 consists of 13 residues. The germline CDR1 and CDR2 sequences are SGHDN and FVKESK. The CDR3 DNA is TGTGCCAGCGGAGAGTCTCTCACAGATACGCAGTATTTT. It encodes CASGESLTDTQYF.

This clone showed up just a few times. The V call is TRBV19, the J call TRBJ2-4; TRBD1 matches at 7 bases. Per germline, CDR1 LNHDA and CDR2 SQIVND (reference sequence). This CDR3 comprises 17 residues. After removal of 1 base from V and 2 bases from J, the junction contained 8 bases not matched to a gene. The CDR3 is CASSIGGQVSTKNIQYF. In DNA, the CDR3 is TGTGCCAGTAGTATAGGAGGACAGGTATCAACCAAAAACATTCAGTACTTC.

The chain uses TRBV7-2 and TRBJ1-5, with D unclear. Germline V gene lookup returns CDR1 SGHTA and CDR2 FQGNSA. V was cut by 3 bases and J by 15 bases, with 12 bases left in between. This CDR3 has 11 residues. The CDR3 sequence: CASSLEGPGHF. For the CDR3, the DNA is TGTGCCAGCAGCTTGGAGGGTCCCGGGCATTTT.

This clone was observed a handful of times. The chain is built from TRBV6-6 and TRBJ2-4, with 7 bases matching TRBD2. CDR1 MNHNY and CDR2 SVGAGI come from the germline V gene (reference sequence). J was trimmed by 7 bases and V by 4 bases; bases with no gene match: 1. The CDR3 consists of 12 residues. The CDR3 protein is CASSWGGNIQYF. Written as DNA, the CDR3 is TGTGCCAGCAGTTGGGGAGGGAACATTCAGTACTTC.

J is TRBJ2-2 and V is TRBV11-2; the D gene is possibly TRBD2 (6 bases). Trimming removed 7 bases from V and 7 bases from J, with 16 bases in between. Germline CDR1 and CDR2: SGHAT and FQNNGV. CDR3 length: 14 residues. CDR3 nucleotide sequence: TGTGCCAGCAACCTTGGAGGGACCCGCGGGGAGCTGTTTTTT. It encodes CASNLGGTRGELFF.

A few counts support this clone. V and J are TRBV11-2 and TRBJ2-1; TRBD2 matches at 11 bases. The junction had 3 bases not matched to a gene; V was cut back by 3 bases and J by 2 bases. The CDR3 runs 16 residues. Germline V lookup: CDR1 SGHAT, CDR2 FQNNGV. CDR3 sequence: CASSLVGLAAYNEQFF. CDR3 DNA sequence: TGTGCCAGCAGCTTGGTGGGACTAGCGGCCTACAATGAGCAGTTCTTC.